The 15 T cell receptor beta chains reported below all come from one sample, sequenced in a study of T cells in Graves' hyperthyroidism and ophthalmopathy. Using RNA transcripts as the source, TCR beta CDR3 regions were amplified. The HTBI primer set served for first-round RT-PCR of the TCR CDR3. TCRdb called the multiplex PCR reads again in MiXCR, with one record for every CDR3 protein. The table includes some 350,000 distinct CDR3 sequences, approximately 14% detected once. The sequenced sample consisted of blood. These receptor sequences come from a woman between 55 and 75 years old with Graves' ophthalmopathy.

In its sample, this clonotype was seen many times. This chain connects TRBV18 to TRBJ2-5, with a tentative D call TRBD2 (5 bases). Germline loops: CDR1 KGHSH, CDR2 LQKENI. The CDR3 contains 14 residues. The V and J ends lost 5 bases and 3 bases respectively, with 13 bases between them. The CDR3: CASSSLAGKETQYF. CDR3 in DNA: TGTGCCAGCTCATCCCTGGCGGGCAAAGAGACCCAGTACTTC.

The rearrangement joins TRBV19 to TRBJ2-1; TRBD2 aligns across 10 bases. The trim removed 5 bases at V and 8 bases at J, leaving 6 bases unmatched. This CDR3 has 14 amino acids. CDR1 is LNHDA, CDR2 SQIVND, per germline (reference sequence). CDR3 sequence reads: CASSLGLAYDEQFF. The DNA of the CDR3 is TGTGCCAGTAGTTTGGGACTAGCGTACGATGAGCAGTTCTTC.

This clonotype was observed many times. This sequence joins TRBV6-5 and TRBJ2-3; 10 nucleotides line up with TRBD2. The CDR3 is 15 residues long. V trimming: 2 bases; J trimming: 1 base; junction bases outside the gene matches: 0. CDR1 and CDR2 from the germline V gene are MNHEY and SVGAGI. The CDR3: CASSYGTSGTDTQYF. The DNA for the CDR3 is TGTGCCAGCAGTTACGGGACTAGCGGCACAGATACGCAGTATTTT.

This clonotype occurred many times. This sequence joins TRBV20-1 and TRBJ2-1; D uncertain. The germline V and J ends were trimmed by 0 bases and 0 bases, with 9 bases remaining between them. The CDR3 is made up of 15 amino acids. Germline CDR1 and CDR2: DFQATT and SNEGSKA (reference sequence). CDR3 DNA: TGCAGTGCTAGAGAAAAATACAGCTCCTACAATGAGCAGTTCTTC. Encoded protein: CSAREKYSSYNEQFF.

The CDR3 sequence: CASSRQRGGTGELFF. The CDR3 DNA reads as TGTGCCAGCAGTCGTCAAAGAGGAGGGACCGGGGAGCTGTTTTTT. The gene calls are TRBV6-4 and TRBJ2-2; D is possibly TRBD2 (6 bases). The CDR3 loop spans 15 amino acids. Per the germline V gene, CDR1 is MRHNA and CDR2 is SNTAGT. Trimming left V 5 bases short and J 5 bases short, with 15 bases between.

In this sample, this clonotype turned up a few times. The genes are TRBV20-1 and TRBJ2-7, with a tentative D call TRBD2 (6 bases). This CDR3 has 14 residues. Germline CDR1 reads DFQATT; CDR2 reads SNEGSKA (reference sequence). Between the trimmed V and J ends, which lost 1 base and 1 base, there was a span of 11 bases. CDR3 DNA sequence: TGCAGTGCTAGAGGCGGGACTGGTTCCTACGAGCAGTACTTC. Protein product: CSARGGTGSYEQYF.

This clonotype was seen a few times. This chain uses TRBV28 with TRBJ2-1; D is unresolved. The CDR3 extends over 15 amino acids. Germline V lookup: CDR1 MDHEN, CDR2 SYDVKM. V was trimmed by 5 bases and J by 2 bases, leaving 13 bases between them. This CDR3 reads CASSTRRRTYNEQFF. The CDR3 DNA reads as TGTGCCAGCAGTACGAGACGCCGGACCTACAATGAGCAGTTCTTC.

This clonotype was observed a few times. Written as DNA, the CDR3 is TGTGCCAGCTCTAGGGCGGGAGTGGAAGAGACCCAGTACTTC. It is translated as CASSRAGVEETQYF. V usage is TRBV28 and J usage is TRBJ2-5; 7 nucleotides line up with TRBD2. CDR3 length: 14 amino acids. Trimming removed 8 bases from V and 3 bases from J; junction bases left unmatched: 9. Germline values: CDR1 MDHEN, CDR2 SYDVKM.

In its sample, this clonotype was seen many times. The rearrangement links TRBV7-3 to TRBJ2-3, with D hard to call. Germline V gene data show CDR1 as SGHTA and CDR2 as FQGTGA. The CDR3 extends over 12 amino acids. Deletions cut 2 bases from V and 5 bases from J, with 5 bases between. CDR3 residues: CASSLLGDTQYF. CDR3 DNA: TGTGCCAGCAGCTTATTGGGAGATACGCAGTATTTT.

The chain links TRBV28 to TRBJ2-5, with 8 bases lining up with TRBD1. The CDR3 extends over 15 amino acids. V shed 3 bases, J shed 1 base, and the junction held 4 bases outside the gene matches. From germline, CDR1 is MDHEN and CDR2 SYDVKM. The CDR3 here is CASSFGTGRQETQYF. DNA of the CDR3: TGTGCCAGCAGTTTTGGGACAGGTCGCCAAGAGACCCAGTACTTC.

The J gene is TRBJ1-5, the V gene TRBV6-1, with D hard to call. Trimming took 1 base from V and 0 from J, leaving 13 bases between them. This CDR3 is built from 17 residues. CDR1 and CDR2 from the germline V gene are MNHNS and SASEGT. CDR3 nucleotides: TGTGCCAGCAGTGAAGACGACCCCCGCAATAGCAATCAGCCCCAGCATTTT. Amino acid sequence: CASSEDDPRNSNQPQHF.

V usage is TRBV7-9 and J usage is TRBJ2-7, with D perhaps matching TRBD1 or TRBD2 (5 bases each). There are 14 residues in the CDR3. Trimming cost V 7 bases and J 0 bases, with 13 bases left between them. Germline-derived CDR1 and CDR2 are SEHNR and FQNEAQ (reference sequence). CDR3 in DNA: TGTGCCAGCACCTCCGGGACGGTCTCCTACGAGCAGTACTTC. As protein: CASTSGTVSYEQYF.

This clonotype was picked up a small number of times. The chain is built from TRBV7-8 and TRBJ2-2; D not resolved. The CDR3 has 16 residues. The V gene's germline CDR1 is SGHVS and CDR2 FQNEAQ. Trimming removed 6 bases at V and 1 base at J, with 15 bases between. The CDR3 loop is CASRTPLQENTGELFF. The CDR3 region has the DNA TGTGCCAGCAGAACCCCCCTCCAGGAGAACACCGGGGAGCTGTTTTTT.

Many counts were recorded for this clonotype. This sequence joins TRBV2 and TRBJ1-1; D is undetermined. Germline loops: CDR1 SNHLY, CDR2 FYNNEI. CDR3 size: 14 residues. V was clipped by 7 bases and J by 5 bases, with 17 bases between them. The DNA for the CDR3 is TGTGCCAGCAAGTACGAGGGATTGGGAACTGAAGCTTTCTTT. This encodes CASKYEGLGTEAFF.

V usage is TRBV14 and J usage is TRBJ2-7; D not resolved. V gave up 1 base and J gave up 2 bases, with 15 bases separating them. The CDR3 contains 16 residues. CDR1 and CDR2 from the germline V gene are SGHDN and FVKESK. CDR3 in DNA: TGTGCCAGCAGCCAAGGTGCTCCCCTACTTACCTACGAGCAGTACTTC. Its protein is CASSQGAPLLTYEQYF.